This is a list of T cell receptor beta chains from one sample in a study of post-analysis software for immune sequencing data. MiXCR, run by TCRdb on the PCR reads, gives a single entry per CDR3 protein. This sample has a few hundred thousand distinct CDR3 sequences; 30% to 45% occur once, and the top ten carry around an eighth. Source material: blood. The receptor set was obtained from a girl between 10 and 17 years old with multiple sclerosis. Both conserved end residues are trimmed from each CDR3. The order of the fields is D gene, V gene, J gene, CDR3 protein. A D gene is named only where the DNA matches it firmly.

D gene: -; V gene: TRBV6-5; J gene: TRBJ2-3; CDR3 protein: ASSYRSPRDTQY
D gene: TRBD2; V gene: TRBV20-1; J gene: TRBJ2-3; CDR3 protein: SASWTSGVIVDTQY
D gene: TRBD2; V gene: TRBV7-3; J gene: TRBJ2-2; CDR3 protein: ASSLGLAGSNTGELF
D gene: -; V gene: TRBV5-4; J gene: TRBJ1-2; CDR3 protein: ASSLVGDNYGYT
D gene: -; V gene: TRBV4-3; J gene: TRBJ1-2; CDR3 protein: ASSQRAANYGYT
D gene: -; V gene: TRBV14; J gene: TRBJ2-5; CDR3 protein: ASSQGLLPVETQY
D gene: TRBD1; V gene: TRBV29-1; J gene: TRBJ1-2; CDR3 protein: SVARDRDYGYT
D gene: -; V gene: TRBV28; J gene: TRBJ2-3; CDR3 protein: ASKPGGAVGTDTQY
D gene: -; V gene: TRBV18; J gene: TRBJ2-1; CDR3 protein: ASSPVYNEQF
D gene: TRBD1; V gene: TRBV29-1; J gene: TRBJ1-1; CDR3 protein: SVVGGGGTEAF
D gene: TRBD1; V gene: TRBV7-2; J gene: TRBJ2-5; CDR3 protein: ASNLARTGEAQEQY
D gene: TRBD1; V gene: TRBV29-1; J gene: TRBJ1-2; CDR3 protein: SVLNWDRDYGYT
D gene: -; V gene: TRBV5-1; J gene: -; CDR3 protein: ASSLEGIEQY
D gene: TRBD2; V gene: TRBV20-1; J gene: TRBJ2-7; CDR3 protein: SARLGGASYEQY
D gene: TRBD1; V gene: TRBV4-1; J gene: TRBJ1-1; CDR3 protein: ASSPWTGGNTEAF
D gene: -; V gene: TRBV11-3; J gene: TRBJ2-1; CDR3 protein: ASSSRAPYNEQF
D gene: -; V gene: TRBV7-9; J gene: TRBJ2-3; CDR3 protein: ASTYPGDTQY
D gene: TRBD2; V gene: TRBV12-3/TRBV12-4; J gene: TRBJ2-3; CDR3 protein: ASTATSGGADTQY
D gene: -; V gene: TRBV9; J gene: TRBJ2-5; CDR3 protein: ASSVDMDSQETQY
D gene: -; V gene: TRBV7-2; J gene: TRBJ2-7; CDR3 protein: ASSPMDLNEQY
D gene: TRBD1; V gene: TRBV7-9; J gene: TRBJ1-6; CDR3 protein: ASSKGQGVSNSPLH
D gene: TRBD1; V gene: TRBV10-3; J gene: TRBJ2-7; CDR3 protein: AISAPGTGDHEQY
D gene: -; V gene: TRBV27; J gene: -; CDR3 protein: ASSLGGTSHEQY
D gene: -; V gene: TRBV20-1; J gene: TRBJ1-2; CDR3 protein: SARRDGYT
D gene: TRBD1; V gene: TRBV30; J gene: TRBJ1-5; CDR3 protein: AWSSTGGQPQH
D gene: -; V gene: TRBV6-2/TRBV6-3; J gene: TRBJ2-7; CDR3 protein: ASSYSPGGESSYEQY
D gene: -; V gene: TRBV20-1; J gene: TRBJ1-1; CDR3 protein: SARDLSRVRAEAF
D gene: -; V gene: TRBV5-1; J gene: TRBJ2-7; CDR3 protein: ASSDSSYEQY
D gene: -; V gene: TRBV27; J gene: TRBJ1-2; CDR3 protein: ASTTQGAYGYT
D gene: TRBD2; V gene: TRBV20-1; J gene: TRBJ2-1; CDR3 protein: SAGRATEQF
D gene: -; V gene: TRBV19; J gene: TRBJ1-1; CDR3 protein: ASSRREGVTEAF
D gene: -; V gene: TRBV11-2; J gene: TRBJ2-1; CDR3 protein: ASSLDWGAYNEQF
D gene: -; V gene: TRBV7-9; J gene: TRBJ1-2; CDR3 protein: ASGMAGLDYGYT
D gene: TRBD1; V gene: TRBV3-1; J gene: TRBJ1-5; CDR3 protein: ASSLRQGENQPQH
D gene: TRBD1; V gene: TRBV28; J gene: TRBJ1-2; CDR3 protein: ASLVDRETYGYT
D gene: TRBD2; V gene: TRBV20-1; J gene: TRBJ2-1; CDR3 protein: SARLPGGPRNEQF
D gene: -; V gene: TRBV12-3/TRBV12-4; J gene: TRBJ2-5; CDR3 protein: ASSLRETQY